This T cell receptor (beta chain) was captured in a study of identical twins (dated by TCRdb to the mid-2010s). Notes on the research overall: The study deep-sequenced TCR alpha and beta repertoires from monozygotic twins, unrelated adults of various ages and cord blood to test whether fetal clonotypes persist. To rule out contamination, replicate twin experiments were performed at different times with different library preparation protocols. Study-level results and caveats: Zero-insertion analyses could be partly confounded by invariant T cells such as MAIT and iNKT, although diverse VJ usage argued against such confounding for most clonotypes. Because the same donors could not be followed over many years, the conclusions relied on cross-sectional statistical analysis. Out-of-frame TCR alpha sequences shared between twins showed an excess of low generation-probability sequences compared with coincidental sharing between unrelated individuals. A weaker excess of twin sharing was found in beta out-of-frame sequences because the signal-to-noise ratio was lowered by fewer shared sequences. Fewer insertions were carried by abundant cord blood beta clonotypes; a weaker similar trend was observed in young adult naive repertoires, while no such trend was observed in memory repertoires. In monozygotic twins, recombination models systematically underestimated out-of-frame TCR alpha sharing, but the models matched the sharing seen between unrelated individuals.

The germline V gene (reference sequence) supplies CDR1 MNHNY and CDR2 SVGAGI. From the cysteine up to the phenylalanine, the CDR3 has a length of 13 residues. Here the CDR3 DNA is all that survives: 39 bases in frame from base 1. V loses 7 bases of germline sequence and J loses 7 bases, and the interval between the two ends is 17 bases. This clonotype has ten or more counts. The clone's antigen remains unknown. No quality values exist for individual bases; no much larger clone is one base distant. Every donor in the study was a healthy Caucasian. Three unrelated non-twin adults were additionally sequenced: a male aged 18 to 29, a male aged 50 to 59 and a female aged 50 to 59. Miltenyi CD45RO+ enrichment and human naive T-cell isolation kits were used to isolate memory (CD45RO+) and naive T cells from PBMC. Receptors were amplified or captured by 5' RACE. TCRdb shows the sequencer as Illumina HiSeq 2000. A universal primer binding site was added through template switching, and the final cDNA carried a unique molecular identifier so that TCR cDNA molecules could be counted accurately. Specific primers in the conserved constant-segment region were used to synthesize first-strand cDNA for the TCR alpha and beta chains. Each cDNA library was double barcoded, with a SMART-Mk sample barcode plus Illumina barcodes, to control for contamination. TruSeq adapter sequences along with Illumina sample barcodes were introduced in two successive PCR steps. TCR alpha and beta cDNA libraries were sequenced on the Illumina HiSeq platform with custom primers. Per the source publication's procedure: MiGEC processed the raw reads to extract unique molecular identifiers, while MiXCR was used to determine the CDR3 positions. Recombination models were inferred per individual with the repgenHMM and IGoR tools using an EM algorithm. Shared clonotypes were analyzed with the tcR package in R, and sharing was normalized by the product of cloneset sizes. To study raw recombination without the effects of thymic and clonal selection, out-of-frame nonproductive sequences were analyzed. Using fastp trimming at Q25 and MiXCR clonotype assembly, TCRdb reanalyzed the public sequencing data and kept in-frame beta chains. Each CDR3 protein gets just one entry, which takes the most common genes and DNA from the rows behind it. What appears here as the V and J calls and clone size reflects TCRdb's work, not the paper's. Counted in this sample were 400,000 to 500,000 distinct CDR3 sequences; 15% to 20% of them appeared once. The ten largest clonotypes hold 10% to 15% of the sample.

Sequenced: naive T cells sorted from blood. This sample's cell subset or site label indicates: cells isolated with a human naive T-cell isolation kit. The sequence was obtained from a man between 45 and 60 years old in good health. The V gene is TRBV6-6 and the J gene is TRBJ2-7, with a tentative D gene TRBD1 over 6 matching bases. This receptor carries the CDR3 CASTVWAGDEQYF. The DNA sequence is TGTGCCAGCACTGTATGGGCAGGGGATGAGCAGTACTTC.